Listed below are T cell receptor beta chains from one sample, sequenced in a study of beta chain features in type 1 diabetes. This table comes from immunoSEQ multiplex PCR, and its TCRdb copy is limited to in-frame clones, with some not included. The profile shows 140,000 to 150,000 clones, under 60% of them singletons. The sequenced material came from Tregs from blood. The receptors originated from a man in his late teens or twenties in good health. The CDR3 runs from the conserved cysteine through the conserved F or W. A D gene is named only where the DNA matches it firmly. Only some rows state a clone size, as once, few, many or a class for expanded clones.

j_call v_call d_call clone_size cdr3_length cdr3_aa cdr3_nt
TRBJ2-7 TRBV4-2 - - 14 CASSQEATSYEQYF TGTGCCAGCAGCCAAGAGGCCACTAGCTACGAGCAGTACTTC
TRBJ2-5 TRBV7-2 TRBD2 - 16 CASSYTSGPGGGTQYF TGTGCCAGCAGCTACACTAGCGGGCCGGGTGGGGGGACCCAGTACTTC
TRBJ1-1 TRBV27 TRBD1 - 13 CASSRTGWPEAFF TGTGCCAGCAGTAGGACAGGGTGGCCTGAAGCTTTCTTT
TRBJ2-1 TRBV7-3 - - 12 CASSKNINEQFF TGTGCCAGCAGCAAAAACATCAATGAGCAGTTCTTC
TRBJ2-3 TRBV29-1 TRBD2 - 15 CSVGSLAVSTDTQYF TGCAGCGTTGGTTCGCTAGCGGTGAGCACAGATACGCAGTATTTT
TRBJ1-2 TRBV19 TRBD1 few 13 CASSRDRDYGYTF TGTGCCAGTAGTCGGGACAGGGATTATGGCTACACCTTC
TRBJ2-7 TRBV5-4 TRBD2 few 15 CASSLASGSVYEQYF TGTGCCAGCAGCTTGGCTAGCGGGAGTGTGTACGAGCAGTACTTC
TRBJ2-3 TRBV7-9 TRBD2 - 18 CASSLARGGASSTDTQYF TGTGCCAGCAGCTTAGCCCGCGGGGGGGCCTCTAGCACAGATACGCAGTATTTT
TRBJ2-3 TRBV7-9 - - 15 CASSPRSTPTDTQYF TGTGCCAGCAGCCCCCGGTCCACCCCCACAGATACGCAGTATTTT
TRBJ2-1 TRBV7-9 TRBD1 few 16 CASSQTGASSYNEQFF TGTGCCAGCAGTCAGACAGGGGCCAGCTCCTACAATGAGCAGTTCTTC
TRBJ2-7 TRBV2 TRBD1 few 16 CASSDLRTGVSYEQYF TGTGCCAGCAGTGATTTAAGGACAGGGGTCTCCTACGAGCAGTACTTC